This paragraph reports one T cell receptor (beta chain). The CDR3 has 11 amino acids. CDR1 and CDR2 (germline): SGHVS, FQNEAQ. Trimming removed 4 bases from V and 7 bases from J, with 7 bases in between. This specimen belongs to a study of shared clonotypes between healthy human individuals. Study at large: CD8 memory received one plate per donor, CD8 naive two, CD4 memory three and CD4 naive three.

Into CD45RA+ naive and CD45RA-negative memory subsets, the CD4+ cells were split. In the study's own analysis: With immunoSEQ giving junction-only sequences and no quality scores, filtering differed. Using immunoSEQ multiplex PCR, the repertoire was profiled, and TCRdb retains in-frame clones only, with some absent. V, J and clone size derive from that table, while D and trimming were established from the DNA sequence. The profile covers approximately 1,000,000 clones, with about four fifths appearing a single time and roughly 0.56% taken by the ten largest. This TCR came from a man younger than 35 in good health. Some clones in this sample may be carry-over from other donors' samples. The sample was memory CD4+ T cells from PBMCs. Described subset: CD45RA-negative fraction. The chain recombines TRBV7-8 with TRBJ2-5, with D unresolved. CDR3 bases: TGTGCCAGCAGCTACCGCGGGACCCAGTACTTC. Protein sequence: CASSYRGTQYF. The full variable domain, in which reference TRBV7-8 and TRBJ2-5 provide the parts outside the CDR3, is GAGVSQSPRYKVAKRGQDVALRCDPISGHVSLFWYQQALGQGPEFLTYFQNEAQLDKSGLPSDRFFAERPEGSVSTLKIQRTQQEDSAVYLCASSYRGTQYFGPGTRLLVL.